This T cell receptor beta chain was profiled in a study of radiotherapy plus CTLA-4 blockade in lung cancer. Study overall: For 15% to 20% of patients, objective responses occurred, and roughly 30% had disease control. Findings and caveats of the study: In blood, early T cell clone dynamics reportedly predicted response best, together with interferon-beta.

Turning to this clone: Its antigen is undetermined.

TCRdb keeps only in-frame clones here, not all; method: immunoSEQ multiplex PCR. The data show 50,000 to 75,000 clones, approximately 80% seen once. The CDR3 covers 19 residues. Per the germline V gene, CDR1 is KGHSH and CDR2 is LQKENI. Trimming pared 1 base from V and 2 bases from J, leaving 23 bases between. The clonotype comes from a human donor with non-small cell lung cancer who had a complete response to radiotherapy plus ipilimumab. The specimen comprised peripheral blood, sampled from a patient treated with radiotherapy plus ipilimumab. This chain joins TRBV18 and TRBJ1-1; D might be TRBD1 (6 bases). The DNA of the CDR3 is TGTGCCAGCTCACCACGTCCCGGGGCACAGGGAACGCTTAACACTGAAGCTTTCTTT. Protein product: CASSPRPGAQGTLNTEAFF.